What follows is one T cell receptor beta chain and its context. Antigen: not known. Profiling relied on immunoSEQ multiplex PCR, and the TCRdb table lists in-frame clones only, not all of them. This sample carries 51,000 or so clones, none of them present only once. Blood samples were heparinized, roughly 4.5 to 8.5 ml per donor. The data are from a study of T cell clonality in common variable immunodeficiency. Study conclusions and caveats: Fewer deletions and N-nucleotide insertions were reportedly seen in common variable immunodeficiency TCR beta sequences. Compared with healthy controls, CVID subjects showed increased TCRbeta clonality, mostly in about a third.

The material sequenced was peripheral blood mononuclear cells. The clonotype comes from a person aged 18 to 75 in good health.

The CDR3 spells CAISESIGRGSYEQYF. Incomplete CDR3 DNA: TGTGCCATCAGTGAGTCCATTGGACGGGGGTCCTACGAG. The rearrangement links TRBV10-3 to TRBJ2-7, with D tentatively TRBD2 (6 bases). The CDR3 end lies 3 residues beyond the end of the read and is filled in from the germline J gene. V lost 0 bases and J 1 base, leaving 13 bases between the germline ends. CDR1 is ENHRY and CDR2 is SYGVKD in the germline V gene. This CDR3 region has 16 residues.